This T cell receptor (beta chain) comes out of a study of blood T cell repertoires in COVID-19. TCRdb's copy holds only in-frame clones and misses some; the assay was immunoSEQ multiplex PCR. The sample has about 100,000 clones; about 89% are singletons. The receptor's source is a human donor in a cohort sampled during active COVID-19. Sequencing was carried out using peripheral blood.

The chain's CDR3 is CASRSSPWDTQYF. CDR3 DNA: TGTGCCAGCAGAAGCTCCCCTTGGGATACGCAGTATTTT. The V call is TRBV28, the J call TRBJ2-3; D is unclear. This CDR3 region has 13 residues. V gave up 6 bases and J gave up 6 bases, with 13 bases separating them. The germline V gene has CDR1 MDHEN and CDR2 SYDVKM.